The 9 T cell receptor beta chains presented below share a single source sample, sequenced in a study of human T cells and chemical hapten exposure. TCRdb reprocessed the RACE reads via MiXCR and lists one record per CDR3 protein. The data show approximately 73,000 distinct CDR3 sequences, with under 13% seen just once and about 1.4% held by the top ten. Stated time point: patch test 1, 2 weeks after DPC sensitization. The treatment is: therapeutic diphenylcyclopropenone sensitization with weekly scalp DPC. Sequenced material: whole blood, taken in connection with sensitization to the hapten diphenylcyclopropenone (DPC). The receptors come from a woman in her forties or fifties with alopecia areata. Some clones in this sample may be carry-over from other donors' samples.

CDR3 nucleotides: TGTGCCAGCAGCTTAGGCCACTCGGGGTCCTACGAGCAGTACTTC. Its protein product is CASSLGHSGSYEQYF. The rearrangement links TRBV7-2 to TRBJ2-7, with D possibly being TRBD2 (5 bases). Germline V gives CDR1 SGHTA, CDR2 FQGNSA. Trimming pared 1 base from V and 1 base from J, leaving 11 bases between. The CDR3 sequence is 15 residues long.

The chain is built from TRBV7-8 and TRBJ1-2; no firm D call. Trimming removed 1 base from V and 4 bases from J, with 16 bases in between. The CDR3 loop spans 16 amino acids. Per germline, CDR1 SGHVS and CDR2 FQNEAQ. For the CDR3, the DNA is TGTGCCAGCAGCTTAGTCCCAGGCGCGCGAGGCTATGGCTACACCTTC. It yields the protein CASSLVPGARGYGYTF.

The chain couples TRBV11-2 to TRBJ2-7, with a weak D call TRBD1 (5 bases). Trimming took 1 base from V and 2 from J, leaving 9 bases between them. CDR3 size: 14 residues. From germline, CDR1 is SGHAT and CDR2 FQNNGV. The CDR3 DNA reads TGTGCCAGCAGCTTAGGGGCAGGGACCTACGAGCAGTACTTC. Translated, it gives CASSLGAGTYEQYF.

This clonotype was picked up a small number of times. This rearrangement joins TRBV6-2 or TRBV6-3 to TRBJ2-1; 7 nucleotides agree with TRBD1. The CDR3 is made up of 15 amino acids. Germline V gives CDR1 MNHEY, CDR2 SVGEGT. The V and J ends lost 0 bases and 9 bases, in that order; junction bases with no gene match: 8. CDR3 in amino acids: CASSYSDRATVEQFF. The DNA of the CDR3 is TGTGCCAGCAGTTACTCCGACAGGGCAACCGTTGAGCAGTTCTTC.

This clonotype was counted only a few times. V is TRBV6-5 and J is TRBJ2-7; TRBD1 might be the D (5 bases). Trimming shortened V by 8 bases and J by 3 bases, and 11 bases separated the two germline ends. This CDR3 contains 12 residues. Germline CDR1 MNHEY, CDR2 SVGAGI. The CDR3 DNA follows: TGTGCCAGCCGTGACAGTATCTACGAGCAGTACTTC. Translation: CASRDSIYEQYF.

Only a few counts were recorded for this clonotype. This chain links TRBV28 with TRBJ2-7; no firm D call. Germline CDR1 is MDHEN and CDR2 is SYDVKM. The CDR3 contains 13 residues. V lost 6 bases and J lost 11, with 20 bases in between. CDR3 residues: CASSSLSTPAEYF. The CDR3 DNA follows: TGTGCCAGCAGCTCCTTATCGACACCGGCCGAGTACTTC.

Only a few counts were recorded for this clonotype. The J gene is TRBJ1-1, the V gene TRBV7-9, with D tentatively TRBD1 (5 bases). V was cut by 4 bases and J by 4 bases, with 16 bases left in between. CDR3 length equals 15 residues. Germline V CDR1 and CDR2: SEHNR, FQNEAQ (reference sequence). CDR3 nucleotides: TGTGCCAGCAGCTGGCGAACGGGGGTTGTCACTGAAGCTTTCTTT. The encoded protein is CASSWRTGVVTEAFF.

This clonotype was found a few times. The chain uses TRBV7-9 and TRBJ2-7; D possibly corresponds to TRBD2 (6 bases). V was clipped by 8 bases and J by 0 bases, with 14 bases between them. There are 14 residues in the CDR3. The germline gives CDR1 SEHNR, CDR2 FQNEAQ (reference sequence). The CDR3 region has the DNA TGTGCCAGCCTCCGGGAGAACGGCTCCTACGAGCAGTACTTC. Its protein product is CASLRENGSYEQYF.

A few counts support this clonotype. The chain carries TRBV27 and TRBJ1-1, with 10 bases matching TRBD1. The trim removed 5 bases at V and 3 bases at J, leaving 9 bases unmatched. CDR3 length equals 16 residues. Germline values: CDR1 MNHEY, CDR2 SMNVEV (reference sequence). Here the CDR3 reads CASSLRTGGGYTEAFF. CDR3 sequence (DNA): TGTGCCAGCAGTCTCCGGACAGGGGGTGGGTACACTGAAGCTTTCTTT.